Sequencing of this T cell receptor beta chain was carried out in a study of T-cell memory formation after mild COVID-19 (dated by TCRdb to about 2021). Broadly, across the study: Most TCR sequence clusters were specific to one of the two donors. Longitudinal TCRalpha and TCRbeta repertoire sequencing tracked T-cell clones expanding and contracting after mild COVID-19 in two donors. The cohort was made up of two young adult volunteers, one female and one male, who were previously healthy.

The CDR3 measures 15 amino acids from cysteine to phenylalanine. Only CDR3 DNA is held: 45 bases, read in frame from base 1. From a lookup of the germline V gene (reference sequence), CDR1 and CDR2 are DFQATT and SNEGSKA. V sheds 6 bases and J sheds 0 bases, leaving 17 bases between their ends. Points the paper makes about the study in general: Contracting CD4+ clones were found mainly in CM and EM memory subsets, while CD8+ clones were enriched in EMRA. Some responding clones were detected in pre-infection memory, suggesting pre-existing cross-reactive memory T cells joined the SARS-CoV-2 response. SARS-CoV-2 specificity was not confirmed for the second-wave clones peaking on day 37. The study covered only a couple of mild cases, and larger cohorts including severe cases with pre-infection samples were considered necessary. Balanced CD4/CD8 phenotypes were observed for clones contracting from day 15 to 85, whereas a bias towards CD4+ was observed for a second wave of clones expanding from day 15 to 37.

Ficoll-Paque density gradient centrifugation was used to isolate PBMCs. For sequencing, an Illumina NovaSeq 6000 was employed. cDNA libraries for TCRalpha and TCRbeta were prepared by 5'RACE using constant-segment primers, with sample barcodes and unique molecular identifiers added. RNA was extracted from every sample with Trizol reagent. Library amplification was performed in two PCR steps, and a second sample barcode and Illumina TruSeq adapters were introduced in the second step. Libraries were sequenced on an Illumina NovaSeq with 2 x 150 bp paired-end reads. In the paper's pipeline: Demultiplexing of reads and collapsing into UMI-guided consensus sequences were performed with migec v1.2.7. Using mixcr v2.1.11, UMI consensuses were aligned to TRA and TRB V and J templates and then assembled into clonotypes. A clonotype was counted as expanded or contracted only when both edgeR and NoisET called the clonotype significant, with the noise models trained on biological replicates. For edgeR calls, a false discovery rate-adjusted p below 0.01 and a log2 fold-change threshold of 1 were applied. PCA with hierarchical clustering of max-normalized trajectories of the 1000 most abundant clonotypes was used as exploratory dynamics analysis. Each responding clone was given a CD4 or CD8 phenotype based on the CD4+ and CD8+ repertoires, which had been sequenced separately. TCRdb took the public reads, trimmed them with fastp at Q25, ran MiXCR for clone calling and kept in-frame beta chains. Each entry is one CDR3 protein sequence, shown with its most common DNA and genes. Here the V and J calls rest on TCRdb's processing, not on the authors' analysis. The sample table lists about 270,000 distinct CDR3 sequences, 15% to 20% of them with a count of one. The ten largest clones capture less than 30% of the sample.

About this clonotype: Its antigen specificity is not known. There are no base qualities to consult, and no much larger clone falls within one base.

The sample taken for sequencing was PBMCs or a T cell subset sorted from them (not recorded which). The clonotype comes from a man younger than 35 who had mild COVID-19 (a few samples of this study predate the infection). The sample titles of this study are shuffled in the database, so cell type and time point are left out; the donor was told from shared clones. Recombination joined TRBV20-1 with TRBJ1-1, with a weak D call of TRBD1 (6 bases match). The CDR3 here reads CSAPRFGGLNTEAFF. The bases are TGCAGTGCCCCGAGATTCGGGGGCCTGAACACTGAAGCTTTCTTT.